The 23 T cell receptor beta chains presented below share a single source sample, sequenced in a study of CD8 T cells in Susac syndrome. Random hexamers were used to reverse transcribe the RNA input (roughly 0.5 to 1 ug). MiXCR, run by TCRdb on the immunoSEQ multiplex PCR reads, gives a single entry per CDR3 protein. The data show 250,000 or so distinct CDR3 sequences, with around 93% seen just once and roughly 0.072% held by the top ten. The sample was CD4+ T cells from PBMCs. The receptors stem from a human donor with multiple sclerosis.

The gene calls are TRBV20-1 and TRBJ2-5, with D hard to call. Trimming took off 6 bases at V and 5 bases at J, with 19 bases between the two ends. The CDR3 consists of 14 residues. CDR1 is DFQATT and CDR2 is SNEGSKA in the germline V gene (reference sequence). CDR3 sequence reads: CSAPTMPLGETQYF. The CDR3 region has the DNA TGCAGTGCCCCCACAATGCCGTTGGGGGAGACCCAGTACTTC.

The chain has TRBV29-1 and TRBJ2-3, with TRBD2 identical over 7 bases. This CDR3 is built from 13 residues. From germline, CDR1 is SQVTM and CDR2 ANQGSEA. Germline trimming cut 6 bases from V and 4 bases from J; bases unmatched to any gene: 7. DNA for the CDR3: TGCAGCGTCTTCCGGGGGAGGGCAGATACGCAGTATTTT. Amino acid sequence: CSVFRGRADTQYF.

The chain combines TRBV5-1 with TRBJ2-5, with 7 bases fitting TRBD1. The CDR3 consists of 13 residues. Germline CDR1 reads SGHRS; CDR2 reads YFSETQ. V shed 4 bases and J 5 bases; nucleotides not matched to a gene: 5. The CDR3 sequence is CASSPTGPETQYF. CDR3 nucleotide sequence: TGCGCCAGCAGCCCGACAGGGCCTGAGACCCAGTACTTC.

The chain is built from TRBV3-1 and TRBJ2-6, with a weak D call TRBD1 (5 bases). V was clipped by 6 bases and J by 0 bases, with 9 bases between them. Germline V gives CDR1 LGHDT, CDR2 YNNKEL (reference sequence). The CDR3 is 15 residues long. CDR3 sequence reads: CASSRQRSGANVLTF. CDR3 coding DNA: TGTGCCAGCAGTCGACAGCGCTCTGGGGCCAACGTCCTGACTTTC.

The chain links TRBV6-1 to TRBJ1-1, with no clear D. V was cut by 2 bases and J by 1 base, with 8 bases left in between. The CDR3 has 14 amino acids. Germline-derived CDR1 and CDR2 are MNHNS and SASEGT. DNA for the CDR3: TGTGCCAGCAGTGAATACCGAGGGAACACTGAAGCTTTCTTT. Protein product: CASSEYRGNTEAFF.

This chain links TRBV3-1 with TRBJ1-2; tentative D call: TRBD1 (5 bases). This CDR3 region has 14 residues. Trimming left V 4 bases short and J 4 bases short, with 13 bases between. The V gene's germline CDR1 is LGHDT and CDR2 YNNKEL (reference sequence). The CDR3: CASSRGLGLYGYTF. CDR3 DNA: TGTGCCAGCAGCCGCGGTTTGGGACTCTATGGCTACACCTTC.

The chain is built from TRBV3-1 and TRBJ1-2, with a possible D match to TRBD1 (5 bases). This CDR3 is built from 13 residues. From germline, CDR1 is LGHDT and CDR2 YNNKEL (reference sequence). Trimming stripped 4 bases from V and 5 bases from J, with 11 bases between. CDR3 sequence: CASSRDLGYGYTF. CDR3 DNA: TGTGCCAGCAGCCGGGACTTGGGGTATGGCTACACCTTC.

This clonotype was recorded a few times. The chain recombines TRBV6-5 with TRBJ2-7, with D possibly matching TRBD2 (6 bases). Looked up from germline, CDR1 is MNHEY and CDR2 is SVGAGI. The CDR3 totals 14 residues. Deletions cut 2 bases from V and 1 base from J, with 9 bases between. CDR3 coding DNA: TGTGCCAGCAGTTACCGGGAGAATTCCTACGAGCAGTACTTC. Translating it yields CASSYRENSYEQYF.

The gene calls are TRBV9 and TRBJ2-5, with unresolved D. V was clipped by 0 bases and J by 0 bases, with 9 bases between them. The CDR3 is 15 amino acids. CDR1 is SGDLS and CDR2 is YYNGEE in the germline V gene. As DNA, the CDR3 is TGTGCCAGCAGCGTAGGTGCCGGCTACCAAGAGACCCAGTACTTC. As protein: CASSVGAGYQETQYF.

The chain recombines TRBV27 with TRBJ2-2; 9 bases agree with TRBD1. V was clipped by 2 bases and J by 2 bases; unmatched bases: 18. The CDR3 is 21 residues long. The germline gives CDR1 MNHEY, CDR2 SMNVEV (reference sequence). The CDR3 region is CASSLRSRGQGIGVNTGELFF. CDR3 DNA sequence: TGTGCCAGCAGTTTACGCAGCAGGGGACAGGGCATAGGGGTAAACACCGGGGAGCTGTTTTTT.

This rearrangement joins TRBV25-1 to TRBJ1-2, with 10 bases identical to TRBD1. The V gene's germline CDR1 is MGHDK and CDR2 SYGVNS. The CDR3 spans 16 residues. The J segment lost 7 bases and the V segment lost 2 bases, leaving 10 bases of the junction unmatched. This chain's CDR3 is CASSESRGTGEAGYTF. The CDR3 bases are TGTGCCAGCAGTGAAAGTCGAGGGACAGGGGAGGCTGGCTACACCTTC.

The rearrangement links TRBV7-9 to TRBJ2-4; D may be TRBD1 (6 bases). Germline V CDR1 and CDR2: SEHNR, FQNEAQ (reference sequence). The CDR3 has 16 residues. The V gene lost 5 bases and the J gene lost 0 bases, with 14 bases spanning the gap. The CDR3: CASSQRRTEAKNIQYF. CDR3 DNA sequence: TGTGCCAGCAGCCAACGGAGGACAGAAGCCAAAAACATTCAGTACTTC.

The chain recombines TRBV11-3 with TRBJ1-3; D might be TRBD1 (6 bases). The V end lost 5 bases, the J end lost 4 bases, and 21 bases lay between the germline ends. Germline V gene lookup returns CDR1 SGHNT and CDR2 YENEEA. This CDR3 is built from 17 residues. This CDR3 reads CASSPRSRGAAGNTIYF. DNA for the CDR3: TGTGCCAGCAGCCCTCGGAGTAGGGGGGCAGCAGGAAACACCATATATTTT. The full variable domain, rest sourced from reference TRBV11-3 and TRBJ1-3, is EAGVVQSPRYKIIEKKQPVAFWCNPISGHNTLYWYLQNLGQGPELLIRYENEEAVDDSQLPKDRFSAERLKGVDSTLKIQPAELGDSAVYLCASSPRSRGAAGNTIYFGEGSWLTVV.

The rearrangement joins TRBV19 to TRBJ2-1; 9 nucleotides line up with TRBD2. J lost 8 bases, V lost 10 bases, and 18 bases had no gene match. Germline-derived CDR1 and CDR2 are LNHDA and SQIVND (reference sequence). CDR3 size: 16 residues. CDR3 loop: CATLLTREGPGDEQFF. Written as DNA, the CDR3 is TGTGCCACTCTCCTCACGCGGGAGGGCCCCGGGGATGAGCAGTTCTTC.

The chain couples TRBV30 to TRBJ2-3; no reliable D call. CDR1 GTSNPN and CDR2 SVGIG come from the germline V gene (reference sequence). The CDR3 length is 13 residues. With 3 bases removed from V and 5 bases from J, the gap between germline ends came to 12 bases. The CDR3 DNA reads TGTGCCTGGAGCGCCAGACCCCAAGATACGCAGTATTTT. Translated, it gives CAWSARPQDTQYF.

The chain employs TRBV6-1 and TRBJ2-1, with D perhaps matching TRBD2 (5 bases). The CDR3 totals 13 residues. From germline, CDR1 is MNHNS and CDR2 SASEGT. V was cut by 6 bases and J by 15 bases, with 21 bases left in between. The CDR3 DNA is TGTGCCAGCAGGGGCTCGGGCGGGCCCCTGGGGTTCTTC. Its protein is CASRGSGGPLGFF.

This chain links TRBV9 with TRBJ1-6; D gene uncertain. Germline-derived CDR1 and CDR2 are SGDLS and YYNGEE. This CDR3 is 18 amino acids long. Trimming cost V 4 bases and J 0 bases, with 17 bases left between them. The CDR3 DNA sequence: TGTGCCAGCAGCCCACTCGGAGGGCCTCCCTCCTATAATTCACCCCTCCACTTT. It yields the protein CASSPLGGPPSYNSPLHF.

The rearrangement uses TRBV24-1 and TRBJ2-2; D may be TRBD1 (6 bases). Trimming shortened V by 3 bases and J by 4 bases, and 11 bases separated the two germline ends. CDR3 size: 15 residues. CDR1 is KGHDR and CDR2 is SFDVKD in the germline V gene. The CDR3 here is CATSDRTDFTGELFF. For the CDR3, the DNA is TGTGCCACCAGTGATAGGACAGATTTCACCGGGGAGCTGTTTTTT.

In nucleotides, the CDR3 is TGTGCCAGCAGCCGACCCCGCGACCTGAATGAGCAGTTCTTC. Protein product: CASSRPRDLNEQFF. This chain connects TRBV12-3 or TRBV12-4 to TRBJ2-1; D call uncertain. CDR3 size: 14 residues. V was clipped by 6 bases and J by 7 bases, with 16 bases between them.

The chain joins TRBV12-3 or TRBV12-4 to TRBJ2-2; a weak D match, TRBD2 (6 bases). This CDR3 is 14 amino acids long. Trimming took 7 bases from V and 3 from J, leaving 12 bases between them. CDR3 nucleotide sequence: TGTGCCAGCATCCCGGGACTGGACACCGGGGAGCTGTTTTTT. This codes for CASIPGLDTGELFF.

This chain uses TRBV24-1 with TRBJ2-5, with D unresolved. V lost 7 bases to trimming and J lost 5 bases, with 13 bases between them. Per germline, CDR1 KGHDR and CDR2 SFDVKD. The CDR3 extends over 13 amino acids. The CDR3 DNA is TGTGCCACCAGATCCGGGTCCTATGAGACCCAGTACTTC. Translated: CATRSGSYETQYF.

The chain couples TRBV9 to TRBJ2-4; 8 positions agree with TRBD1. V trimming: 0 bases; J trimming: 2 bases; junction bases outside the gene matches: 13. The CDR3 covers 19 residues. In germline, CDR1 is SGDLS, CDR2 YYNGEE. CDR3 in DNA: TGTGCCAGCAGCGTAGAGGGGGGAGGACAGGGTGTGACCAAAAACATTCAGTACTTC. Translated: CASSVEGGGQGVTKNIQYF.

The chain couples TRBV9 to TRBJ1-1; D uncertain. The CDR3 has 13 residues. From germline, CDR1 is SGDLS and CDR2 YYNGEE. Trimming removed 7 bases at V and 0 bases at J, with 10 bases between. The chain's CDR3 is CASAVQVNTEAFF. CDR3 bases: TGTGCCAGCGCGGTCCAGGTGAACACTGAAGCTTTCTTT.